This T cell receptor (beta chain) was observed in a study of T cells after yellow fever vaccination. TCRdb redid the calling of the 5' RACE reads with MiXCR, one entry per CDR3 protein. In the table there are 100,000 to 150,000 distinct CDR3 sequences, about 7% of which are singletons. Overall study findings and caveats: Post-booster repertoires contained most primary-vaccination clones again (about 95% CD4, about 88% CD8).

This clonotype was counted between two and nine times. Its specificity is unknown. CDR1 is SGHNT and CDR2 is YYREEE in the germline V gene (reference sequence). The V segment lost 4 bases and the J segment 1 base; nucleotides outside the gene matches: 7. This CDR3 comprises 15 residues. The specimen was CD4+ T cells sorted from PBMCs, collected less than 11 days after the first yellow fever vaccination. The rearrangement joins TRBV5-4 to TRBJ1-2, with 7 positions matching TRBD1. The clonotype originates from a man aged 18-30 years who received the YFV17D yellow fever vaccine. The CDR3 DNA follows: TGTGCCAGCAGCCACCCGGGACAGCTTAACTATGGCTACACCTTC. It encodes CASSHPGQLNYGYTF. Full variable domain (outside the CDR3, taken from reference TRBV5-4 and TRBJ1-2): ETGVTQSPTHLIKTRGQQVTLRCSSQSGHNTVSWYQQALGQGPQFIFQYYREEENGRGNFPPRFSGLQFPNYSSELNVNALELDDSALYLCASSHPGQLNYGYTFGSGTRLTVV.